The present T cell receptor (beta chain) was sequenced within a study of cytomegalovirus exposure and HLA in healthy donors. Findings and caveats of the study: Cytomegalovirus status, reportedly, was diagnosed with high specificity and sensitivity by the classifier. Rarity marked most TCR sequences, yet some public TCRs occurred in many donors. The CMV antigen specificity of a few CMV-associated chains was confirmed through in vitro analysis.

Turning to this clone: What it recognizes is unknown.

Germline assignment: CDR1 MGHRA and CDR2 YSYEKL. After removal of 3 bases from V and 10 bases from J, the junction contained 8 bases not matched to a gene. The CDR3 length is 13 residues. Sequencing was performed with immunoSEQ multiplex PCR; in TCRdb, only in-frame clones are kept and a portion is missing. The sample shows about 110,000 clones, approximately 96% of them seen only once. V and J are TRBV4-1 and TRBJ1-2, with TRBD1 matching over 7 bases. The specimen was PBMCs. This clonotype was sampled from a woman between 18 and 29 years old in good health and CMV-seronegative. The CDR3 DNA reads as TGCGCCAGCAGCCACATAGGGGGCTTCGCCTACACCTTC. Amino acid sequence: CASSHIGGFAYTF.